A single sample gave rise to the 11 T cell receptor beta chains below, sequenced in a study of blood T cell repertoires in COVID-19. The repertoire was sequenced with immunoSEQ multiplex PCR; TCRdb's copy has only in-frame clones and lacks some. The sample has 55,000 to 70,000 clones, roughly 90% seen once. The sequenced sample consisted of peripheral blood. The receptors come from a human donor in a cohort sampled during active COVID-19.

This clone was recorded once. This sequence joins TRBV21-1 and TRBJ2-1; the DNA was not compared with TRBD2, the D call given in the table. TRBV21-1 is tagged as a pseudogene. This CDR3 comprises 20 residues. The CDR3 sequence: CASSKGWGTSGSNSYNEQFF. CDR3 coding DNA: TGTGCCAGCAGCAAAGGGTGGGGGACTAGCGGGAGTAACTCCTACAATGAGCAGTTCTTC.

J is TRBJ2-7 and V is TRBV2, with 13 bases matching TRBD2. This CDR3 has 15 amino acids. J lost 5 bases, V lost 3 bases, and 4 bases had no gene match. The germline V gene has CDR1 SNHLY and CDR2 FYNNEI. The CDR3, as DNA: TGTGCCAGCAGTGAGGGACTAGCGGGACCGCACGAGCAGTACTTC. Encoded protein: CASSEGLAGPHEQYF.

The CDR3 loop reads CAWSPLGTVIYGYTF. The CDR3 DNA follows: TGTGCCTGGAGTCCTCTCGGGACTGTAATCTATGGCTACACCTTC. The J gene is TRBJ1-2, the V gene TRBV30, with a possible D match to TRBD1 (5 bases). The CDR3 spans 15 residues. V lost 2 bases, J lost 4 bases, and 17 bases lay in between. Germline-derived CDR1 and CDR2 are GTSNPN and SVGIG (reference sequence).

The rearrangement joins TRBV5-5 to TRBJ1-5, with D possibly matching TRBD1 (5 bases). Germline V lookup: CDR1 SGHKS, CDR2 YYEKEE (reference sequence). The ends were cut back, 5 bases at V and 3 bases at J, with 12 bases in the middle. The CDR3 spans 14 residues. The CDR3 sequence is CASSRGTFNQPQHF. DNA of the CDR3: TGTGCCAGCAGTCGGGGGACCTTCAATCAGCCCCAGCATTTT.

The J gene is TRBJ2-2, the V gene TRBV2; 9 bases line up with TRBD1. The CDR3 sequence is 15 residues long. V trimming: 6 bases; J trimming: 2 bases; junction bases outside the gene matches: 4. Germline V lookup: CDR1 SNHLY, CDR2 FYNNEI. The chain's CDR3 is CASRRGQGNTGELFF. CDR3 coding DNA: TGTGCCAGCAGGAGGGGACAGGGCAACACCGGGGAGCTGTTTTTT.

J is TRBJ2-5 and V is TRBV5-1, with 7 bases identical to TRBD1. This CDR3 comprises 15 residues. The ends lost 2 bases at V and 5 bases at J; junction bases unmatched: 9. Germline lookup yields CDR1 SGHRS and CDR2 YFSETQ. CDR3: CASSLQGRMGETQYF. The CDR3 DNA reads TGCGCCAGCAGCTTACAGGGGCGTATGGGGGAGACCCAGTACTTC.

This clone was recorded only once. The genes are TRBV5-1 and TRBJ1-2, with D possibly TRBD1 on 5 matching bases. There are 16 residues in the CDR3. Looked up from germline, CDR1 is SGHRS and CDR2 is YFSETQ. Between the trimmed V and J ends, which lost 4 bases and 4 bases, there was a span of 20 bases. CDR3 in DNA: TGCGCCAGCAGCCAGGACATCGGGAGTACCATCTATGGCTACACCTTC. Encoded protein: CASSQDIGSTIYGYTF.

This chain links TRBV30 with TRBJ2-2; 7 nucleotides line up with TRBD2. V dropped 3 bases and J dropped 5; count of bases not matched to a gene: 12. Germline loops: CDR1 GTSNPN, CDR2 SVGIG (reference sequence). The CDR3 totals 16 residues. The CDR3 is CAWRNRGSPGTGELFF. CDR3 nucleotide sequence: TGTGCCTGGAGGAACCGCGGGAGCCCCGGAACCGGGGAGCTGTTTTTT. Looking up the rest from reference TRBV30 and TRBJ2-2 gives the full variable domain: SQTIHQWPATLVQPVGSPLSLECTVEGTSNPNLYWYRQAAGRGLQLLFYSVGIGQISSEVPQNLSASRPQDRQFILSSKKLLLSDSGFYLCAWRNRGSPGTGELFFGEGSRLTVL.

As to this clone: A read error may account for a junction end that differs from germline. The chain employs TRBV28 and TRBJ1-1; 7 nucleotides agree with TRBD1. This CDR3 spans 15 amino acids. Germline CDR1 reads MDHEN; CDR2 reads SYDVKM. The CDR3 is CASILAGQKNTEAFF. CDR3 nucleotides: TGTGCCAGCATTTTAGCGGGACAGAAGAACACTGAAGCTTTCTTT.

The chain joins TRBV7-2 to TRBJ2-1; 15 bases are shared with TRBD2. The CDR3 covers 18 residues. Germline-derived CDR1 and CDR2 are SGHTA and FQGNSA. Trimming took 5 bases from V and 2 from J; bases not matched to a gene: 7. The CDR3 nucleotides read TGTGCCAGCAGCCTCGGACTAGCGGGGGGGCGGGCCTACAATGAGCAGTTCTTC. Amino acids: CASSLGLAGGRAYNEQFF. Variable domain in full (rest from reference TRBV7-2 and TRBJ2-1): GAGVSQSPSNKVTEKGKDVELRCDPISGHTALYWYRQSLGQGLEFLIYFQGNSAPDKSGLPSDRFSAERTGGSVSTLTIQRTQQEDSAVYLCASSLGLAGGRAYNEQFFGPGTRLTVL.

The chain employs TRBV28 and TRBJ2-2; the match to TRBD2 covers 9 bases. This CDR3 region has 15 residues. J was trimmed by 7 bases and V by 4 bases; bases with no gene match: 7. Germline values: CDR1 MDHEN, CDR2 SYDVKM. CDR3 bases: TGTGCCAGCAGTTCTAGCGGGGCAGGGTTCGGGGAGCTGTTTTTT. It yields the protein CASSSSGAGFGELFF.